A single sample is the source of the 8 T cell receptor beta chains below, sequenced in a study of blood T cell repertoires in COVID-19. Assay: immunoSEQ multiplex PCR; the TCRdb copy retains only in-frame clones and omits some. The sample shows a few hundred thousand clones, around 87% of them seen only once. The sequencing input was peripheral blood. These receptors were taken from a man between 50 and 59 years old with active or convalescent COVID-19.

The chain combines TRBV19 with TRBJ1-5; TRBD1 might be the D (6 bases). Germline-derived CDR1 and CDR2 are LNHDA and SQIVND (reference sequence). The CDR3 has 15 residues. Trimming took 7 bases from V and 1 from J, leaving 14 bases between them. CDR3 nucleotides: TGTGCCAGTAAGGCAGGGGTGATGAGCAATCAGCCCCAGCATTTT. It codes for CASKAGVMSNQPQHF.

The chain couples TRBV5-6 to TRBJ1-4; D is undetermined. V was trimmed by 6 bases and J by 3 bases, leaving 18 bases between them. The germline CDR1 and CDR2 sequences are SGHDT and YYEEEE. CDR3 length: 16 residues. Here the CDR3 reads CASKSFRQASNEKLFF. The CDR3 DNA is TGTGCCAGCAAGTCTTTCAGGCAGGCCTCTAATGAAAAACTGTTTTTT. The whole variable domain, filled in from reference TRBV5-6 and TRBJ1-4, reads DAGVTQSPTHLIKTRGQQVTLRCSPKSGHDTVSWYQQALGQGPQFIFQYYEEEERQRGNFPDRFSGHQFPNYSSELNVNALLLGDSALYLCASKSFRQASNEKLFFGSGTQLSVL.

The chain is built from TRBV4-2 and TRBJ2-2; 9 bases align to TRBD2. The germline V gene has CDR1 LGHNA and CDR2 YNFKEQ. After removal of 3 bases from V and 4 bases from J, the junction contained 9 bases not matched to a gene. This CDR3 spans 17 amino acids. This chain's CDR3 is CASSHPRGGGPTGELFF. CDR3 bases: TGTGCCAGCAGCCACCCCCGCGGGGGGGGGCCCACCGGGGAGCTGTTTTTT.

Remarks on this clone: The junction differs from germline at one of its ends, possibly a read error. The CDR3 protein is CASSLGGGSNEQFF. CDR3 nucleotides: TGTGCTAGCAGCTTAGGCGGGGGGTCCAATGAGCAGTTCTTC. The chain carries TRBV7-7 and TRBJ2-1; 8 bases agree with TRBD2. This CDR3 region has 14 residues. Germline lookup yields CDR1 SSHAT and CDR2 FNYEAQ (reference sequence).

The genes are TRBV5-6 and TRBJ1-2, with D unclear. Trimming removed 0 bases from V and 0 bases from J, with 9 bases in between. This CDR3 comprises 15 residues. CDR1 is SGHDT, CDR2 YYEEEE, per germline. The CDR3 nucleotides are TGTGCCAGCAGCTTGGCCCCTCCTACTAACTATGGCTACACCTTC. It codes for CASSLAPPTNYGYTF.

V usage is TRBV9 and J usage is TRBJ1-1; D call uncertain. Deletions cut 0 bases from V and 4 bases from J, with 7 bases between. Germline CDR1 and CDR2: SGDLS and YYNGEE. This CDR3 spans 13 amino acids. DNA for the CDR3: TGTGCCAGCAGCGTAGACTTAGTCACTGAAGCTTTCTTT. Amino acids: CASSVDLVTEAFF.

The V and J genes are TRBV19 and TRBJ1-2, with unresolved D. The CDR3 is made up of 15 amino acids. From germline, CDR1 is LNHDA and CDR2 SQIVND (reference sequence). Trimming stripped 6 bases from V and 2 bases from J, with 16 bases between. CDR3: CASRNPDGSNYGYTF. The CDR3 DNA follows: TGTGCCAGTAGGAACCCGGACGGGAGCAACTATGGCTACACCTTC.

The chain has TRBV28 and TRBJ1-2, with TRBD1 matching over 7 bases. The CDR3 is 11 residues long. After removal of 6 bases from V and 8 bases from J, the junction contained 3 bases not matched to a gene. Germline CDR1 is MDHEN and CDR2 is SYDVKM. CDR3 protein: CASRTGSGYTF. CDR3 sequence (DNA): TGTGCCAGCAGGACAGGGAGCGGCTACACCTTC.